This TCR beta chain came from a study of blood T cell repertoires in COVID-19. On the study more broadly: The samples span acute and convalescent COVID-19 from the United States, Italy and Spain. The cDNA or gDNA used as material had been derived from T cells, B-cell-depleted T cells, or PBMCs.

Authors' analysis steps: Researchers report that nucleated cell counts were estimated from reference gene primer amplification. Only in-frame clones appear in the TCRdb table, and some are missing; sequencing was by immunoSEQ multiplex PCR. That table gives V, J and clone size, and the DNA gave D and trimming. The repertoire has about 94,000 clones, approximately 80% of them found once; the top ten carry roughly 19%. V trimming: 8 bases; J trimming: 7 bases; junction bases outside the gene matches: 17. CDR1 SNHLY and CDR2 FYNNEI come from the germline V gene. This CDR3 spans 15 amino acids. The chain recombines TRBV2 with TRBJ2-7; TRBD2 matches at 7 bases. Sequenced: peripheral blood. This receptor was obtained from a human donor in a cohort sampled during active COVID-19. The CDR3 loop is CASPPLGRRGKEQYF. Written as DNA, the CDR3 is TGTGCCAGCCCCCCACTAGGGCGGCGGGGGAAAGAGCAGTACTTC.